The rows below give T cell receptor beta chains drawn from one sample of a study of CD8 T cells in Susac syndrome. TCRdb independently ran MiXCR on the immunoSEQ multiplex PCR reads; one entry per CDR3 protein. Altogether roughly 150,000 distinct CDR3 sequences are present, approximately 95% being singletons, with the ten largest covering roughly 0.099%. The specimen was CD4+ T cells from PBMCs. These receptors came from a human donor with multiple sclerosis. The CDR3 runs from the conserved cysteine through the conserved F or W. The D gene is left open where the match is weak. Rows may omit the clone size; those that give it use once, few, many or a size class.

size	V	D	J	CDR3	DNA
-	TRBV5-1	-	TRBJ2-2	CASSPDRPNTGELFF	TGCGCCAGCAGTCCAGACAGGCCGAACACCGGGGAGCTGTTTTTT
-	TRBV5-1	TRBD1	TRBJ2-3	CASSLTGGSTDTQYF	TGCGCCAGCAGCTTGACAGGGGGCTCCACAGATACGCAGTATTTT
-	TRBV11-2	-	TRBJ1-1	CASSPGGGRAFF	TGTGCCAGCAGCCCGGGGGGGGGACGGGCTTTCTTT
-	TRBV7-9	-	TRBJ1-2	CASSYGGESANYGYTF	TGTGCCAGCAGCTATGGGGGGGAGTCAGCTAACTATGGCTACACCTTC
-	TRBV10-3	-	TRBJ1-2	CAISNLGYGYTF	TGTGCCATCTCGAACCTGGGCTATGGCTACACCTTC
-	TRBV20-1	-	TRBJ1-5	CSATRGVYDQPQHF	TGCAGTGCTACACGCGGGGTCTACGATCAGCCCCAGCATTTT
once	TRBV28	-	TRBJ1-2	CATSANYGYTF	TGTGCCACCTCTGCTAACTATGGCTACACCTTC
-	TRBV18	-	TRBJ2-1	CASSPPAYNEQFF	TGTGCCAGCTCACCCCCAGCGTACAATGAGCAGTTCTTC
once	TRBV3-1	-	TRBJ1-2	CASSQDVRRRGYTF	TGTGCCAGCAGCCAAGATGTCCGGCGGCGCGGCTACACCTTC
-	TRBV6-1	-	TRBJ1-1	CASRRAANTEAFF	TGTGCCAGCCGTCGGGCGGCGAACACTGAAGCTTTCTTT
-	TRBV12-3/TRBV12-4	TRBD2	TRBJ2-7	CASMVGTSGTYEQYF	TGTGCCAGCATGGTTGGGACTAGCGGAACCTACGAGCAGTACTTC
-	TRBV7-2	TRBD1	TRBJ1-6	CASSLRRDSSFNSPLHF	TGTGCCAGCAGCTTGCGCCGGGACAGTTCATTTAATTCACCCCTCCACTTT
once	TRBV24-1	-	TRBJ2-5	CATSDESETQYF	TGTGCCACCAGTGATGAGTCCGAGACCCAGTACTTC
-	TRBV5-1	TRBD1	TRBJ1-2	CASSSQPALQGNYGYTF	TGCGCCAGCAGCTCCCAGCCGGCCCTACAGGGGAACTATGGCTACACCTTC
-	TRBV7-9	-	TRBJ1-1	CASSLLAAEAFF	TGTGCCAGCAGCTTATTGGCGGCGGAAGCTTTCTTT
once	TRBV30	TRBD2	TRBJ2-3	CAWRFASGREDTQYF	TGTGCCTGGAGATTCGCTAGCGGGAGGGAAGATACGCAGTATTTT
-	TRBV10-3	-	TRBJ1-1	CAIRPGTMNTEAFF	TGTGCCATCAGACCCGGGACAATGAACACTGAAGCTTTCTTT
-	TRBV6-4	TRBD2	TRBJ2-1	CASSDLAGGDDEQFF	TGTGCCAGCAGTGACTTAGCGGGAGGGGACGATGAGCAGTTCTTC
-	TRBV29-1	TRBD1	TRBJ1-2	CSVEDRGGDRGSRGYGYTF	TGCAGCGTTGAAGATCGAGGAGGGGACAGGGGCTCGCGGGGGTATGGCTACACCTTC
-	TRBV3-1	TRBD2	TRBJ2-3	CASSQEFGRAADTQYF	TGTGCCAGCAGCCAAGAATTCGGGAGGGCCGCAGATACGCAGTATTTT
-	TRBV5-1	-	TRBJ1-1	CASSSGTENTEAFF	TGCGCCAGCAGCTCGGGGACGGAGAACACTGAAGCTTTCTTT
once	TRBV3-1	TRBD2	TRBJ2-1	CASSYEDWASGNEQFF	TGTGCCAGCAGTTATGAAGATTGGGCTAGCGGGAATGAGCAGTTCTTC
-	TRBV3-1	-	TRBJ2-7	CASSSDNNEQYF	TGTGCCAGCAGTTCCGATAACAACGAGCAGTACTTC
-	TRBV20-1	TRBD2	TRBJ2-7	CSASYRTSLFEQYF	TGCAGTGCTAGTTATCGGACTAGCCTTTTCGAACAGTACTTC
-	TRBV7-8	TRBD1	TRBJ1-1	CASSLVTGGTGTEAFF	TGTGCCAGCAGCTTAGTGACAGGGGGGACGGGTACTGAAGCTTTCTTT
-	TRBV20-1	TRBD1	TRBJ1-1	CSAMQGQGGTEAFF	TGCAGTGCTATGCAGGGACAGGGAGGCACTGAAGCTTTCTTT
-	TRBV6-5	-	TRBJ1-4	CASSYFGGFNEKLFF	TGTGCCAGCAGTTACTTTGGGGGATTCAATGAAAAACTGTTTTTT
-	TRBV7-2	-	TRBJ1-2	CASSLVLGPGYTF	TGTGCCAGCAGCTTAGTTCTGGGTCCGGGCTACACCTTC
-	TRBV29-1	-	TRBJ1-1	CSVLPSGEAFF	TGCAGCGTTCTACCGTCAGGGGAAGCTTTCTTT
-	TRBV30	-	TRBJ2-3	CAWSAGRVSTDTQYF	TGTGCCTGGAGTGCAGGCAGGGTGAGCACAGATACGCAGTATTTT
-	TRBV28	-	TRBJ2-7	CASSTLGPYEQYF	TGTGCCAGCAGCACACTCGGACCTTACGAGCAGTACTTC
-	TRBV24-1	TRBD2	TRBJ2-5	CATQGLAGAETQYF	TGTGCCACCCAAGGTCTAGCGGGAGCAGAGACCCAGTACTTC
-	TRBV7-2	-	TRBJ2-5	CASSLGRGPETQYF	TGTGCCAGCAGCTTAGGCAGGGGACCAGAGACCCAGTACTTC
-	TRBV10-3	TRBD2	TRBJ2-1	CAISVGGSSYNEQFF	TGTGCCATCAGTGTGGGCGGGAGCTCCTACAATGAGCAGTTCTTC
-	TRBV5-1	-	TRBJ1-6	CASSTESSYNSPLHF	TGCGCCAGCAGCACCGAAAGCTCCTATAATTCACCCCTCCACTTT
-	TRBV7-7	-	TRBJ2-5	CASSSDYQETQYF	TGTGCCAGCAGCAGTGACTACCAAGAGACCCAGTACTTC
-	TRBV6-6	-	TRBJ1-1	CASSKPLMEAFF	TGTGCCAGCAGCAAGCCTTTGATGGAAGCTTTCTTT
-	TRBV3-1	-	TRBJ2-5	CASSRVVEETQYF	TGTGCCAGCAGCCGGGTGGTCGAAGAGACCCAGTACTTC
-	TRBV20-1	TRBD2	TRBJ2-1	CSAAGTSGSSYNEQFF	TGCAGTGCTGCCGGGACTAGCGGGAGTAGCTACAATGAGCAGTTCTTC
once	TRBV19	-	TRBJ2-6	CASSIRGSGANVLTF	TGTGCCAGTAGTATAAGGGGCTCTGGGGCCAACGTCCTGACTTTC
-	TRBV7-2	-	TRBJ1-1	CASSAGAGGSNTEAFF	TGTGCCAGCAGCGCAGGGGCGGGGGGTTCTAACACTGAAGCTTTCTTT
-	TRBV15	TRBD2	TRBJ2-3	CATSRVAGGSDTQYF	TGTGCCACCAGCAGGGTAGCGGGAGGATCAGATACGCAGTATTTT
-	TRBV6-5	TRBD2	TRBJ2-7	CASNPGTSPYEQYF	TGTGCCAGCAATCCCGGGACTAGCCCCTACGAGCAGTACTTC
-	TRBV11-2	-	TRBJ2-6	CASSLRRRRGANVLTF	TGTGCCAGCAGCTTACGTAGGAGGCGGGGGGCCAACGTCCTGACTTTC
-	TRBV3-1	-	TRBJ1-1	CASSHGGRSTEAFF	TGTGCCAGCAGCCACGGGGGAAGATCCACTGAAGCTTTCTTT
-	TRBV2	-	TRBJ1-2	CASSEEVNGYTF	TGTGCCAGCAGTGAGGAGGTTAATGGCTACACCTTC
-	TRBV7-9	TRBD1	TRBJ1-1	CASSHRQGAENEAFF	TGTGCCAGCAGTCACAGACAGGGGGCAGAGAATGAAGCTTTCTTT
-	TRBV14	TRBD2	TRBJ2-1	CASSQGGRAGNEQFF	TGTGCCAGCAGCCAAGGCGGGAGGGCCGGTAATGAGCAGTTCTTC
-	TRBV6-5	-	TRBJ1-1	CASGGRTTEAFF	TGTGCCAGCGGCGGTAGAACGACTGAAGCTTTCTTT
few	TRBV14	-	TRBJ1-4	CASSQVGGEKLFF	TGTGCCAGCAGCCAAGTAGGCGGGGAAAAACTGTTTTTT
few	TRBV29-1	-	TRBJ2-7	CSVAHPSYEQYF	TGCAGCGTTGCACACCCTAGCTACGAGCAGTACTTC